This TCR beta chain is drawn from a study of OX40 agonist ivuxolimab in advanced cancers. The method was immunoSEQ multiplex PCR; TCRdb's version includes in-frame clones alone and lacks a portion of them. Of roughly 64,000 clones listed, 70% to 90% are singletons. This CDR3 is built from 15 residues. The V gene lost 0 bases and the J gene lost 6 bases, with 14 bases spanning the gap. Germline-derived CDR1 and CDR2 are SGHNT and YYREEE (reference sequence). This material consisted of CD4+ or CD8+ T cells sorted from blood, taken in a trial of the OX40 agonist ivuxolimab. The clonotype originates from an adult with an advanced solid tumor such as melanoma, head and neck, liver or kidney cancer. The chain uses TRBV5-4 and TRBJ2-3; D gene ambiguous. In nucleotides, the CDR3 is TGTGCCAGCAGCTTGGGGGCCCAAAACGGGGATACGCAGTATTTT. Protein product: CASSLGAQNGDTQYF.